This TCR beta chain was identified in a study of cytomegalovirus exposure and HLA in healthy donors. Study findings and constraints: Confirmation was obtained in vitro that a few CMV-associated chains are specific for CMV antigens.

The data were produced by immunoSEQ multiplex PCR, yet TCRdb's version contains in-frame clones alone and is incomplete. The repertoire holds about 240,000 clones, with approximately 87% as singletons. The CDR3 is 13 amino acids. The germline gives CDR1 LGHNA, CDR2 YSLEER. V lost 0 bases and J lost 11, with 13 bases in between. As concerns this clone: Its antigen is unidentified.

This chain uses TRBV4-3 with TRBJ1-1, with a tentative D call TRBD1 (6 bases). The TCR originated in a man aged 18 to 29 in good health and CMV-seronegative. The sample was PBMCs. The CDR3 loop reads CASSQDRGAWAFF. CDR3 DNA: TGCGCCAGCAGCCAAGATCGGGGGGCATGGGCTTTCTTT.